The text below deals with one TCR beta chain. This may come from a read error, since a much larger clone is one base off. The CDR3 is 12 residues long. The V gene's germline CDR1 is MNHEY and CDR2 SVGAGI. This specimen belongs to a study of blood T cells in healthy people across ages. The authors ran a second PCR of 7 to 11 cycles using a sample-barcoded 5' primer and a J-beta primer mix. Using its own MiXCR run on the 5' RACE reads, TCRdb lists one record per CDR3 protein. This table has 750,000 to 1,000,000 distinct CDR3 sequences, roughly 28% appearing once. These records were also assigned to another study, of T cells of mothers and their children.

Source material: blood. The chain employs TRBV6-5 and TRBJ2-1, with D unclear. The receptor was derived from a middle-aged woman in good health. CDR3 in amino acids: CVSSYENNEQFF. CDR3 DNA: TGTGTCAGCAGTTACGAGAACAATGAGCAGTTCTTC.